Following are 28 T cell receptor beta chains from one sample sequenced in a study of CXCR3-negative and CXCR3-positive naive CD8 T cells. Study-wide results and limits: CXCR3-positive naive cells carried more hydrophobic TRB CDR3s than CXCR3-negative naive cells did.

What these receptors recognize is not known. The TRB libraries of cDNA were built by UMI-labeled 5' RACE. Following a re-call of the 5' RACE reads, TCRdb has one entry per CDR3 protein and lacks DNA. This sample's clone table lists about 130,000 distinct CDR3 sequences. The sample taken for sequencing was naive CXCR3+ CD8+ T cells from blood. As to subset: CD45RO-CCR7+CD27+CD95- naive CD8+ T cells expressing CXCR3 (TNR3+). These receptors all come from a human donor in good health. Some clones in this sample may be carry-over from other donors' samples.

This rearrangement joins TRBV5-6 to TRBJ2-7. CDR1 is SGHDT and CDR2 is YYEEEE in the germline V gene. The CDR3 contains 14 residues. The CDR3: CASSLGSLIYEQYF.

V is TRBV27 and J is TRBJ1-2. Looked up from germline, CDR1 is MNHEY and CDR2 is SMNVEV (reference sequence). This CDR3 is built from 13 residues. CDR3 sequence: CASSLGTSSGYTF.

This sequence joins TRBV29-1 and TRBJ2-2; TCRdb returns TRBD1, unconfirmable since there is no DNA. CDR3 length: 17 amino acids. The germline V gene has CDR1 SQVTM and CDR2 ANQGSEA. CDR3 sequence reads: CSVGGLIDRPNTGELFF.

The J gene is TRBJ1-1, the V gene TRBV28; TCRdb returns TRBD1, unconfirmable since there is no DNA. CDR1 MDHEN and CDR2 SYDVKM come from the germline V gene. The CDR3 totals 15 residues. CDR3 region: CASSLTGTGDTEAFF.

The chain is built from TRBV12-3 or TRBV12-4 and TRBJ1-5; without DNA, the TCRdb call of TRBD1 cannot be checked. This CDR3 comprises 15 residues. The CDR3 spells CASTSATGLDQPQHF.

The chain has TRBV2 and TRBJ2-5; TCRdb designates TRBD2, a call that cannot be tested without DNA. Germline lookup yields CDR1 SNHLY and CDR2 FYNNEI. This CDR3 is 15 amino acids long. CDR3 loop: CASSGLAGARETQYF.

The chain has TRBV28 and TRBJ2-7; TCRdb reports TRBD1, a call that lacks DNA to check it against. CDR1 MDHEN and CDR2 SYDVKM come from the germline V gene. CDR3 length equals 16 residues. CDR3 sequence reads: CASRGLQGIAVYEQYF.

V and J are TRBV9 and TRBJ2-7; TCRdb's D gene call, TRBD1, goes unchecked for lack of DNA. CDR3 length: 14 residues. Germline CDR1 SGDLS, CDR2 YYNGEE. This chain's CDR3 is CASSGRDDPYEQYF.

The chain is built from TRBV14 and TRBJ2-3; TCRdb outputs TRBD1, but without DNA this stays unchecked. The V gene's germline CDR1 is SGHDN and CDR2 FVKESK. CDR3 length: 13 amino acids. Here the CDR3 reads CASSQVTADTQYF.

V and J are TRBV29-1 and TRBJ2-3. This CDR3 has 11 residues. Per germline, CDR1 SQVTM and CDR2 ANQGSEA. CDR3 sequence reads: CSVEDLGTQYF.

V gene TRBV5-5 combines with J gene TRBJ1-5. The CDR3 contains 15 residues. Germline V gene lookup returns CDR1 SGHKS and CDR2 YYEKEE (reference sequence). CDR3: CASSLDVDSNQPQHF.

The chain combines TRBV5-1 with TRBJ2-3; TCRdb selects TRBD2, and the lack of DNA leaves this call unchecked. CDR1 SGHRS and CDR2 YFSETQ come from the germline V gene. CDR3 length: 15 residues. This CDR3 reads CASSSLADSTDTQYF.

The genes are TRBV14 and TRBJ1-2; TCRdb's D gene call, TRBD1, goes unchecked for lack of DNA. This CDR3 comprises 14 residues. The germline gives CDR1 SGHDN, CDR2 FVKESK. CDR3 loop: CASSHPGAGDGYTF. The full variable domain, with the rest looked up from reference TRBV14 and TRBJ1-2, is EAGVTQFPSHSVIEKGQTVTLRCDPISGHDNLYWYRRVMGKEIKFLLHFVKESKQDESGMPNNRFLAERTGGTYSTLKVQPAELEDSGVYFCASSHPGAGDGYTFGSGTRLTVV.

This sequence joins TRBV12-3 or TRBV12-4 and TRBJ2-5; TCRdb picks TRBD1, but there is no DNA to check that call. The CDR3 spans 14 residues. The CDR3 region is CASSLGTVGETQYF.

The chain uses TRBV11-1 and TRBJ2-1; as DNA is missing, the TRBD2 call by TCRdb cannot be tested. This CDR3 region has 14 residues. Per the germline V gene, CDR1 is SGHAT and CDR2 is FQDESV (reference sequence). The CDR3 loop is CASRQAGGPNEQFF. Filled out from reference TRBV11-1 and TRBJ2-1, the complete variable domain reads EAEVAQSPRYKITEKSQAVAFWCDPISGHATLYWYRQILGQGPELLVQFQDESVVDDSQLPKDRFSAERLKGVDSTLKIQPAELGDSAMYLCASRQAGGPNEQFFGPGTRLTVL.

This chain uses TRBV15 with TRBJ1-1; TCRdb's assignment of TRBD1 cannot be checked, as there is no DNA. This CDR3 is 13 amino acids long. Per germline, CDR1 LNHNV and CDR2 YYDKDF (reference sequence). CDR3 protein: CASAFGTHTEAFF.

The chain has TRBV20-1 and TRBJ2-1; the TRBD2 assignment by TCRdb is unverifiable without DNA. The length of the CDR3 is 15 residues. Germline V gives CDR1 DFQATT, CDR2 SNEGSKA (reference sequence). This CDR3 is CSAPGASGAYNEQFF.

V and J are TRBV2 and TRBJ1-2; TCRdb reports TRBD1, a call that lacks DNA to check it against. The CDR3 consists of 13 residues. Germline CDR1 and CDR2: SNHLY and FYNNEI. This CDR3 reads CASIEQGADGYTF.

The chain is built from TRBV7-8 and TRBJ2-7; TCRdb designates TRBD1, a call that cannot be tested without DNA. The length of the CDR3 is 13 residues. Germline V gene sequence: CDR1 SGHVS, CDR2 FQNEAQ. This chain's CDR3 is CASSSTRGYEQYF.

This chain uses TRBV7-9 with TRBJ2-1. Germline V gene lookup returns CDR1 SEHNR and CDR2 FQNEAQ (reference sequence). This CDR3 is 14 amino acids long. The CDR3 loop is CASSSQGSYNEQFF.

This chain uses TRBV20-1 with TRBJ2-7; TCRdb proposes TRBD2, but this gene call is untestable without DNA. The germline CDR1 and CDR2 sequences are DFQATT and SNEGSKA (reference sequence). The CDR3 loop spans 15 amino acids. The CDR3: CSANEAGRSSYEQYF.

V is TRBV7-3 and J is TRBJ2-2; TCRdb selects TRBD1, and the lack of DNA leaves this call unchecked. Germline V gene lookup returns CDR1 SGHTA and CDR2 FQGTGA. This CDR3 is 15 amino acids long. The CDR3 protein is CASSYGQGDTGELFF.

The chain links TRBV30 to TRBJ2-7; the D call of TRBD1 rests on TCRdb alone, since no DNA is present to check it. There are 14 residues in the CDR3. The germline CDR1 and CDR2 sequences are GTSNPN and SVGIG (reference sequence). CDR3 residues: CAWDPGTGPYEQYF.

The genes are TRBV5-1 and TRBJ2-3; TCRdb reports TRBD1, a call that lacks DNA to check it against. The CDR3 totals 15 residues. In germline, CDR1 is SGHRS, CDR2 YFSETQ. The CDR3 here is CASSPGDGTTDTQYF.

The chain uses TRBV9 and TRBJ2-1; no DNA is available, so the TRBD2 call from TCRdb remains unchecked. Germline V gives CDR1 SGDLS, CDR2 YYNGEE. The CDR3 totals 16 residues. CDR3: CASSVVAGLTHNEQFF.

The chain recombines TRBV29-1 with TRBJ2-7. This CDR3 has 11 amino acids. CDR1 is SQVTM, CDR2 ANQGSEA, per germline. CDR3 sequence reads: CSVQGPYEQYF.

J is TRBJ2-3 and V is TRBV15; TCRdb proposes TRBD1, but this gene call is untestable without DNA. The germline CDR1 and CDR2 sequences are LNHNV and YYDKDF (reference sequence). CDR3 size: 14 residues. The CDR3 loop reads CATAPPQKTDTQYF. The full variable domain, with the rest looked up from reference TRBV15 and TRBJ2-3, is DAMVIQNPRYQVTQFGKPVTLSCSQTLNHNVMYWYQQKSSQAPKLLFHYYDKDFNNEADTPDNFQSRRPNTSFCFLDIRSPGLGDTAMYLCATAPPQKTDTQYFGPGTRLTVL.

The CDR3 spells CASSASAAGNTIYF. This chain connects TRBV7-9 to TRBJ1-3. Germline CDR1 and CDR2: SEHNR and FQNEAQ (reference sequence). CDR3 size: 14 residues.